This note documents a single T cell receptor (beta chain) sequence. This sample is part of a study of blood T cell repertoires in COVID-19. Overall study: Both acute and convalescent COVID-19 samples were obtained from the United States, Italy and Spain. Sample material is recorded as cDNA or gDNA derived from T cells, B-cell-depleted T cells, or PBMCs.

The CDR3 totals 13 residues. V was trimmed by 6 bases and J by 1 base, leaving 9 bases between them. Germline CDR1 is SQVTM and CDR2 is ANQGSEA. As handled by the study authors: Using reference gene primer amplification, nucleated cell counts were estimated. This table comes from immunoSEQ multiplex PCR, and its TCRdb copy is limited to in-frame clones, with some not included. That table gives V, J and clone size, and the DNA gave D and trimming. Of about 110,000 clones listed, approximately 87% are singletons. Sequencing was done on a sample of peripheral blood. The gene calls are TRBV29-1 and TRBJ2-2; possible D gene TRBD1, 6 bases. This TCR was recovered from a woman aged 55-75 years with acute or convalescent COVID-19. The CDR3 sequence is CSVRGQNTGELFF. In DNA form, the CDR3 reads TGCAGCGTGAGGGGACAGAACACCGGGGAGCTGTTTTTT.